This section outlines one T cell receptor beta chain sequence together with its context. The antigen remains unidentified. The data belong to a study of shared clonotypes between healthy human individuals. At the level of the study: Each donor's CD4 naive and CD4 memory cells filled three plates apiece, CD8 naive two, and CD8 memory one. General study findings and limits: Larger estimated richness was generally seen in naive subsets than in memory subsets.

The CDR3 has 13 residues. V gave up 4 bases and J gave up 3 bases, with 10 bases separating them. CDR1 is SGDLS, CDR2 YYNGEE, per germline. Naive CD4+ cells were CD45RA-selected; the remaining cells were memory. Method: immunoSEQ multiplex PCR; TCRdb's copy keeps in-frame clones and lacks some. The data contain 2 million to 2.5 million clones, roughly 90% of them singletons. The chain employs TRBV9 and TRBJ1-1, with D uncertain. The sequence derives from a man aged 18 to 30 in good health. Some clones in this sample may be carry-over from other donors' samples. Material for sequencing was naive CD4+ T cells from PBMCs. As to subset: CD45RA+ positively selected. In DNA, the CDR3 is TGTGCCAGCAGCTTGCCCCCGGACACTGAAGCTTTCTTT. Translation: CASSLPPDTEAFF.